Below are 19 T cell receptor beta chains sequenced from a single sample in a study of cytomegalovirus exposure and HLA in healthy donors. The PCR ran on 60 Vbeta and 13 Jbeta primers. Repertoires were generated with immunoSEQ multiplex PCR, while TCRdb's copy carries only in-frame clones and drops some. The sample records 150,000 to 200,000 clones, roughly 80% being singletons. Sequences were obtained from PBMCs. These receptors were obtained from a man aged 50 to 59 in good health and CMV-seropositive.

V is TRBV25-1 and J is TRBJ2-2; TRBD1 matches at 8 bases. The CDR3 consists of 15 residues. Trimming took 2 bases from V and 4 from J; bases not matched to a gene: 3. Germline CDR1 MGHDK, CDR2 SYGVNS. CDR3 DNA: TGTGCCAGCAGTGAAGTCAGGGGGCTCACCGGGGAGCTGTTTTTT. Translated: CASSEVRGLTGELFF.

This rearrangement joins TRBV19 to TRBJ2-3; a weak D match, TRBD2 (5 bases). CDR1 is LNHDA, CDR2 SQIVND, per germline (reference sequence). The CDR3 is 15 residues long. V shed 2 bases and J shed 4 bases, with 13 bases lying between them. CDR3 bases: TGTGCCAGTAGTATAAGTCCTAGAGCGGCAGATACGCAGTATTTT. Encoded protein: CASSISPRAADTQYF. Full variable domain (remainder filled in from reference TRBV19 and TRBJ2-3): DGGITQSPKYLFRKEGQNVTLSCEQNLNHDAMYWYRQDPGQGLRLIYYSQIVNDFQKGDIAEGYSVSREKKESFPLTVTSAQKNPTAFYLCASSISPRAADTQYFGPGTRLTVL.

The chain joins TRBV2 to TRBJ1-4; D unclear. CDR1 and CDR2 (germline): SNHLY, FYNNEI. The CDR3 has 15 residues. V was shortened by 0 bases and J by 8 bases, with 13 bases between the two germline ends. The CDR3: CASSEAGGSDEKLFF. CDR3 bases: TGTGCCAGCAGTGAAGCGGGAGGCAGTGACGAAAAACTGTTTTTT.

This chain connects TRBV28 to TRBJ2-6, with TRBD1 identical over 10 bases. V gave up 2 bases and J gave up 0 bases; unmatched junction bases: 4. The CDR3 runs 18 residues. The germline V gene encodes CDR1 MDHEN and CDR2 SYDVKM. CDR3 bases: TGTGCCAGCAGTTTAAGGGGACAGGGGAGCTCTGGGGCCAACGTCCTGACTTTC. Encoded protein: CASSLRGQGSSGANVLTF.

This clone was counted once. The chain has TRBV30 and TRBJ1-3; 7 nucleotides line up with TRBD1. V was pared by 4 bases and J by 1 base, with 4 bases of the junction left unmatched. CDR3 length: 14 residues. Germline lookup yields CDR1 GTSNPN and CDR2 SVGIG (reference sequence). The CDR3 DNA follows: TGTGCCTGGAACAGGGGCCGTTCTGGAAACACCATATATTTT. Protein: CAWNRGRSGNTIYF.

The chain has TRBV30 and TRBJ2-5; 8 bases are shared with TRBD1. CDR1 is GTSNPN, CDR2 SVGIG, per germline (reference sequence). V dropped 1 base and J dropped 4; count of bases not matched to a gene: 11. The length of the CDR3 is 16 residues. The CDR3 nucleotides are TGTGCCTGGAGTGCAATACGGACAGGGCTGGGAGAGACCCAGTACTTC. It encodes CAWSAIRTGLGETQYF.

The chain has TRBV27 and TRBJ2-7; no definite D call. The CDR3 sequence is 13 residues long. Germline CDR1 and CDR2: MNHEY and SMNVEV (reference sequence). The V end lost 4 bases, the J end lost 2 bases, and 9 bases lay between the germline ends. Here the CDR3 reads CASSYSSAYEQYF. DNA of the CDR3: TGTGCCAGCAGTTACAGTTCGGCCTACGAGCAGTACTTC.

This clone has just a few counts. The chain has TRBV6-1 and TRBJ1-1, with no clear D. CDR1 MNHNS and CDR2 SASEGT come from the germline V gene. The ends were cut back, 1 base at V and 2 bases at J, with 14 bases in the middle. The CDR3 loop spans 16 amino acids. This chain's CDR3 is CASSEVLFGRNTEAFF. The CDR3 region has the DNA TGTGCCAGCAGTGAAGTCTTGTTCGGGAGAAACACTGAAGCTTTCTTT.

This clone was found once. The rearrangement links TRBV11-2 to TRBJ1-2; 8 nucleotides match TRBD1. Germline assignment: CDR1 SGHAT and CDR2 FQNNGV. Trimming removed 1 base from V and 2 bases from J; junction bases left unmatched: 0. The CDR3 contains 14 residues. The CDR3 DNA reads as TGTGCCAGCAGCTTAGGGACAGGGAACTATGGCTACACCTTC. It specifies CASSLGTGNYGYTF.

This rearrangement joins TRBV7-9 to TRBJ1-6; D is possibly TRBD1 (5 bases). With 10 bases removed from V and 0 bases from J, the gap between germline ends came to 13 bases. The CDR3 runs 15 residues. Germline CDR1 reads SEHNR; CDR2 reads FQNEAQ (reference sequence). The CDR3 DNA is TGTGCCACCAGACCGGGGGACTCCTATAATTCACCCCTCCACTTT. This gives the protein CATRPGDSYNSPLHF.

CDR3 DNA sequence: TGCGCCAGCAGCCAAGATTGGACAGCGAACACCGGGGAGCTGTTTTTT. Its translation: CASSQDWTANTGELFF. The V and J genes are TRBV4-3 and TRBJ2-2; the D gene is possibly TRBD1 (6 bases). V was clipped by 0 bases and J by 0 bases, with 8 bases between them. The CDR3 has 16 residues. Germline loops: CDR1 LGHNA, CDR2 YSLEER.

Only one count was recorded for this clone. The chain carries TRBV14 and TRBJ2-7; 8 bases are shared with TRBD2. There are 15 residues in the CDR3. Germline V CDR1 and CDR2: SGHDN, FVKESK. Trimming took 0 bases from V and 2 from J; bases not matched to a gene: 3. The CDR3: CASSQEIAGTYEQYF. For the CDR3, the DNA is TGTGCCAGCAGCCAAGAGATAGCGGGGACCTACGAGCAGTACTTC.

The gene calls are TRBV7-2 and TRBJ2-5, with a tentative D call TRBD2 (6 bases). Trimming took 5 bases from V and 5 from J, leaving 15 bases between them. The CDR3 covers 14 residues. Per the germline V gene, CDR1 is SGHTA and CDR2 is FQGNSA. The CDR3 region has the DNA TGTGCCAGCAGCAAAGCTGGGGGGAGGGAGACCCAGTACTTC. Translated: CASSKAGGRETQYF.

This chain's CDR3 is CASSPNKRVGATADTQYF. The CDR3 bases are TGTGCCAGCTCACCAAATAAGAGAGTGGGGGCGACTGCAGATACGCAGTATTTT. The V gene is TRBV18, the J gene TRBJ2-3, with D maybe TRBD1 (6 bases). Germline V gene data show CDR1 as KGHSH and CDR2 as LQKENI. V gave up 2 bases and J gave up 4 bases, with 22 bases separating them. The CDR3 is 18 amino acids. The full variable domain, in which reference TRBV18 and TRBJ2-3 provide the parts outside the CDR3, is NAGVMQNPRHLVRRRGQEARLRCSPMKGHSHVYWYRQLPEEGLKFMVYLQKENIIDESGMPKERFSAEFPKEGPSILRIQQVVRGDSAAYFCASSPNKRVGATADTQYFGPGTRLTVL.

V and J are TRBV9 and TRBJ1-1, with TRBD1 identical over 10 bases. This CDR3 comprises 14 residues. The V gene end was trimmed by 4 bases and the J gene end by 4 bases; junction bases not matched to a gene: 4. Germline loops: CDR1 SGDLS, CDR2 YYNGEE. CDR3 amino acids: CASSIWTGGTEAFF. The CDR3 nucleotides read TGTGCCAGCAGCATTTGGACAGGGGGCACTGAAGCTTTCTTT.

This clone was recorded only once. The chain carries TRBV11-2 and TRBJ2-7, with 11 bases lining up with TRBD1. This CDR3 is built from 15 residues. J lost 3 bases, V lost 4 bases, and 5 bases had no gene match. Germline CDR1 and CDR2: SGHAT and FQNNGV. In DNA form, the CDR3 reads TGTGCCAGCAGCTGGGGGACAGGGGGATTCTACGAGCAGTACTTC. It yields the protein CASSWGTGGFYEQYF.

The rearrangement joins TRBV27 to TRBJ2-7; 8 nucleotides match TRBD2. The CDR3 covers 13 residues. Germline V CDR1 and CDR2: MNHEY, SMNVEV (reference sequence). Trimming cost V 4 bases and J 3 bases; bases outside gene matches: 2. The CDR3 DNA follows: TGTGCCAGCAGTTCCGGGAGGGGCTACGAGCAGTACTTC. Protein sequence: CASSSGRGYEQYF.

CDR3 sequence: CASSRPDRGRWETQYF. DNA for the CDR3: TGTGCCAGCAGTCGCCCTGACAGGGGGCGATGGGAGACCCAGTACTTC. V and J are TRBV28 and TRBJ2-5; 10 bases are shared with TRBD1. There are 16 residues in the CDR3. CDR1 is MDHEN, CDR2 SYDVKM, per germline. With V trimmed by 5 bases and J by 5 bases, 11 bases remained unmatched.

The CDR3 nucleotides are TGTGCCAGCAGCCCCCAGGGGAAATATCAGCCCCAGCATTTT. It translates to CASSPQGKYQPQHF. The gene calls are TRBV5-5 and TRBJ1-5; D possibly corresponds to TRBD1 (6 bases). The CDR3 covers 14 residues. CDR1 is SGHKS and CDR2 is YYEKEE in the germline V gene (reference sequence). The V gene lost 4 bases and the J gene lost 5 bases, with 13 bases spanning the gap.